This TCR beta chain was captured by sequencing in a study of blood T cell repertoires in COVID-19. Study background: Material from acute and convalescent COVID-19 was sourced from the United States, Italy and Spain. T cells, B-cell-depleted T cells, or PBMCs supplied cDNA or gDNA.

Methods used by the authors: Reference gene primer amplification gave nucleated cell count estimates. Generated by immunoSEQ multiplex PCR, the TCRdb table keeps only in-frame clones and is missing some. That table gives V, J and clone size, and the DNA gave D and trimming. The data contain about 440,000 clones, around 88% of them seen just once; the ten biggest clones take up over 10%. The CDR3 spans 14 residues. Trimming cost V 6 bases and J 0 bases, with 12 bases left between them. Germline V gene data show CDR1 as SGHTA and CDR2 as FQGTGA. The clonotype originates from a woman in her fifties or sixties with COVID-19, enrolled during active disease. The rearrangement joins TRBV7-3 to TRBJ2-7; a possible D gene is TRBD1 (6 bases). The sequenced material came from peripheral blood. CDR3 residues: CASSYDRYSYEQYF. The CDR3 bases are TGTGCCAGCAGTTACGACAGGTACTCCTACGAGCAGTACTTC.